The 8 T cell receptor beta chains given below trace back to one sample, sequenced in a study of blood T cell repertoires in COVID-19. This table comes from immunoSEQ multiplex PCR, and its TCRdb copy is limited to in-frame clones, with some not included. This sample has about 87,000 clones; 75% to 90% occur once, and the top ten carry approximately 15%. The sequenced sample consisted of peripheral blood. Every receptor here comes from a woman older than 75 with active or convalescent COVID-19.

The chain uses TRBV6-4 and TRBJ1-6; D is ambiguous. The CDR3 is made up of 14 amino acids. The germline CDR1 and CDR2 sequences are MRHNA and SNTAGT. V shed 6 bases and J shed 7 bases, with 13 bases lying between them. CDR3 residues: CASSPQMQNSPLHF. The CDR3 nucleotides read TGTGCCAGCAGCCCCCAGATGCAGAATTCACCCCTCCACTTT.

V gene TRBV10-2 combines with J gene TRBJ2-7; tentatively, D is TRBD1 (5 bases). Between the trimmed V and J ends, which lost 6 bases and 1 base, there was a span of 13 bases. Germline V gene lookup returns CDR1 WSHSY and CDR2 SAAADI. This CDR3 has 14 residues. CDR3 sequence: CASSWTSNSYEQYF. The CDR3 DNA reads as TGCGCCAGCAGCTGGACAAGCAATTCCTACGAGCAGTACTTC.

The rearrangement joins TRBV19 to TRBJ1-3; D remains ambiguous. Trimming left V 7 bases short and J 4 bases short, with 8 bases between. The germline V gene encodes CDR1 LNHDA and CDR2 SQIVND (reference sequence). CDR3 length equals 12 residues. The CDR3 DNA reads TGTGCCAGTAACAGTGCCGGAAACACCATATATTTT. The encoded protein is CASNSAGNTIYF.

The chain joins TRBV28 to TRBJ1-2, with D possibly TRBD1 on 6 matching bases. The CDR3 is made up of 12 amino acids. V lost 5 bases and J lost 5, with 9 bases in between. Germline lookup yields CDR1 MDHEN and CDR2 SYDVKM. CDR3: CASSLTGYGYTF. The CDR3 DNA reads as TGTGCCAGCAGTCTTACAGGGTATGGCTACACCTTC.

Remarks on this clone: Other DNA sequences of this sample code for an identical CDR3. The chain joins TRBV7-3 to TRBJ2-1; D might be TRBD2 (5 bases). Trimming took off 3 bases at V and 1 base at J, with 7 bases between the two ends. There are 14 residues in the CDR3. Germline V gene lookup returns CDR1 SGHTA and CDR2 FQGTGA. The CDR3 reads CASSFRGSYNEQFF. CDR3 in DNA: TGTGCCAGCAGCTTTCGGGGATCCTACAATGAGCAGTTCTTC.

J is TRBJ2-5 and V is TRBV5-6; tentatively, D is TRBD1 (7 bases). Germline CDR1 is SGHDT and CDR2 is YYEEEE. The CDR3 is made up of 15 amino acids. V was cut by 1 base and J by 6 bases, with 16 bases left in between. The CDR3 DNA reads as TGTGCCAGCAGCTTGCCGTCCCAGGGGGGACAGACCCAGTACTTC. It yields the protein CASSLPSQGGQTQYF.

The chain has TRBV2 and TRBJ2-6, with 7 bases that match TRBD1. Germline V CDR1 and CDR2: SNHLY, FYNNEI. The junction had 2 bases not matched to a gene; V was cut back by 5 bases and J by 4 bases. The CDR3 runs 14 residues. In nucleotides, the CDR3 is TGTGCCAGCAGTCCGGGACAGGGGGCCAACGTCCTGACTTTC. Translated, it gives CASSPGQGANVLTF.

This chain uses TRBV29-1 with TRBJ2-7; the match to TRBD2 covers 7 bases. Germline CDR1 and CDR2: SQVTM and ANQGSEA. This CDR3 spans 14 amino acids. V gave up 8 bases and J gave up 2 bases; unmatched junction bases: 12. The CDR3 protein is CSPTRGGPTYEQYF. The CDR3 bases are TGCAGCCCTACTCGCGGGGGTCCTACCTACGAGCAGTACTTC.